This TCR beta chain emerged from a study of spatial heterogeneity in lung cancer. Whole-study results and caveats: Whereas they appeared in blood less at follow-up, ubiquitous expanded tumor TCRs appeared there more at resection.

This clonotype was picked up many times. As yet, its antigen is unknown. There are 14 residues in the CDR3. Trimming took off 3 bases at V and 0 bases at J, with 10 bases between the two ends. Looked up from germline, CDR1 is DFQATT and CDR2 is SNEGSKA (reference sequence). Each molecule of TCR cDNA was tagged with one unique molecular identifier. MiXCR, run by TCRdb on the 5' RACE reads, gives a single entry per CDR3 protein. The data contain tens of thousands of distinct CDR3 sequences, roughly 5.5% of them singletons. Time point indicated: sample taken at primary tumor resection. No cell sorting; template was whole RNA from tumor, lung tissue or PBMC.

This TCR was recovered from a female donor with early-stage non-small cell lung cancer. The specimen was PBMCs, collected at surgery. The chain employs TRBV20-1 and TRBJ2-3, with D perhaps given as TRBD1 or TRBD2 (5 bases each). The chain's CDR3 is CSARFEGSTDTQYF. The CDR3 nucleotides read TGCAGTGCTAGGTTCGAGGGGAGCACAGATACGCAGTATTTT.